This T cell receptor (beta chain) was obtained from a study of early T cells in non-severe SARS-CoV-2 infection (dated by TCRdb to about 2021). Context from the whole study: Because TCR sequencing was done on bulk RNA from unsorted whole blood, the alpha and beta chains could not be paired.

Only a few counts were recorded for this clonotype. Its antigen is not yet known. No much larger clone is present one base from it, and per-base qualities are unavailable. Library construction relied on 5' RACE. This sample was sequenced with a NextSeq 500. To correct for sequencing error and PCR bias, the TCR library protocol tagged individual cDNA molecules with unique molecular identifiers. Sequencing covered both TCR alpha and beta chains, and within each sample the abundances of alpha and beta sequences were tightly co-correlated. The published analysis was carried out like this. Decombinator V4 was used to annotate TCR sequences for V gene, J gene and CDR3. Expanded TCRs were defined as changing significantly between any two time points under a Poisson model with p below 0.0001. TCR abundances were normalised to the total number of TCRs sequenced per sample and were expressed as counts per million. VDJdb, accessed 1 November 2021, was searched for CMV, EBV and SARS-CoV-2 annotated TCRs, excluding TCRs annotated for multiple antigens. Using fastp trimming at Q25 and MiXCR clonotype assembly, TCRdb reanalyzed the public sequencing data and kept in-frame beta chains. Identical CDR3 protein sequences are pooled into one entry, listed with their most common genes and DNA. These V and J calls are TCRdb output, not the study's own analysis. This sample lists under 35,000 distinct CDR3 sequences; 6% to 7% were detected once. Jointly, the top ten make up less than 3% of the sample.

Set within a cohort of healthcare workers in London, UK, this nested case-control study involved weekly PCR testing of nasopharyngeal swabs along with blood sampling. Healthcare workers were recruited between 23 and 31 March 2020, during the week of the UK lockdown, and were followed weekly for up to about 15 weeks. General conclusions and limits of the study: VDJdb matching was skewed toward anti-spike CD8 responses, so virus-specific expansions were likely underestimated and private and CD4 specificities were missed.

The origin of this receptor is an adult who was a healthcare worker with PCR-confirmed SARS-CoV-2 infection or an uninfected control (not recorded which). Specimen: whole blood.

The CDR3 region has the sequence CASSLGSTGAFYEQYF. Here is the DNA: TGTGCCAGCAGCTTAGGCTCAACCGGGGCTTTTTACGAGCAGTACTTC. This receptor chain uses TRBV11-2 and TRBJ2-7; the D gene cannot be resolved beyond TRBD1 or TRBD2, each matching 5 bases. Cut back by 1 base and 4 bases, the V and J ends lie 17 bases apart. The CDR3 contains 16 residues, cysteine and phenylalanine counted. Of the read, only the CDR3 DNA is kept; its 48 bases are in frame from base 1. CDR1 and CDR2 are read off the germline V gene as SGHAT and FQNNGV.